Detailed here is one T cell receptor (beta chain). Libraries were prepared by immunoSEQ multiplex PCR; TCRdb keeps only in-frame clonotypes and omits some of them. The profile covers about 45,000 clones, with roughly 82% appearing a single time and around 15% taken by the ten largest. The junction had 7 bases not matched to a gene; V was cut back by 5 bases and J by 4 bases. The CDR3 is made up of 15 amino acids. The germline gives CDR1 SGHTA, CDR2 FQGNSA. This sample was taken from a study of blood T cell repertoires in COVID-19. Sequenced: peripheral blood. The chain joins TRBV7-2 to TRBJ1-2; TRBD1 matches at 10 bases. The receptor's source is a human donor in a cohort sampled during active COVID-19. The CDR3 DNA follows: TGTGCCAGCAGCCCAGACAGGGGGCGACTCTATGGCTACACCTTC. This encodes CASSPDRGRLYGYTF.